This T cell receptor beta chain was found in a study of blood T cell repertoires in COVID-19. Study overall: T cells, B-cell-depleted T cells, or PBMCs provided the cDNA or gDNA that served as material.

Original analysis: Researchers report that nucleated cell counts were estimated from reference gene primer amplification. Clones were read by immunoSEQ multiplex PCR, and TCRdb kept only the in-frame ones, dropping some. V and J calls and clone size are copied from that table; D and trimming were computed from the DNA. In the table there are about 35,000 clones, 78% of which are singletons. Trimming stripped 0 bases from V and 0 bases from J, with 9 bases between. The germline CDR1 and CDR2 sequences are LGHNA and YNFKEQ. The CDR3 is 15 residues long. Sequenced sample: peripheral blood. The V and J genes are TRBV4-2 and TRBJ2-7, with a possible D match to TRBD2 (6 bases). The sequence was obtained from an elderly man with acute or convalescent COVID-19. In nucleotides, the CDR3 is TGTGCCAGCAGCCAAGAGTTCGGGAGCTCCTACGAGCAGTACTTC. As protein: CASSQEFGSSYEQYF.